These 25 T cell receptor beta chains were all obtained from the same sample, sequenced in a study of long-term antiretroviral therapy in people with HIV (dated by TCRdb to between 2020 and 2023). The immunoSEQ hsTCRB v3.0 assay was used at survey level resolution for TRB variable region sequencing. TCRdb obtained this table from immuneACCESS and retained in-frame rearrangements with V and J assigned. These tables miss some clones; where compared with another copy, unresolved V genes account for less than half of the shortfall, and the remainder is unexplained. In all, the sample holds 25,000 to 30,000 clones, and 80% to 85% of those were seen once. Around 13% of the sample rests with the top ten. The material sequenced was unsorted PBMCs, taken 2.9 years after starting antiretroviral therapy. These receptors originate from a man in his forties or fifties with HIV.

CDR3: CASSVGQPSTDTQYF. Written as DNA, the CDR3 is TGTGCCAGCAGCGTAGGGCAGCCTAGCACAGATACGCAGTATTTT. V gene TRBV9 combines with J gene TRBJ2-3, with D unresolved. The V gene lost 0 bases and the J gene lost 0 bases, with 8 bases spanning the gap. This CDR3 is built from 15 residues. Germline V gene data show CDR1 as SGDLS and CDR2 as YYNGEE.

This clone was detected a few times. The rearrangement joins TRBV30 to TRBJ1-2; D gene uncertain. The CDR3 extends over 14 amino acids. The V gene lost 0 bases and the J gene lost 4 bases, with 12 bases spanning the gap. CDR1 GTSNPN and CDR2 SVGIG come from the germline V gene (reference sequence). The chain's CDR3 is CAWSVGLRSYGYTF. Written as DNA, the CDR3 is TGTGCCTGGAGTGTGGGGTTGCGCAGCTATGGCTACACCTTC.

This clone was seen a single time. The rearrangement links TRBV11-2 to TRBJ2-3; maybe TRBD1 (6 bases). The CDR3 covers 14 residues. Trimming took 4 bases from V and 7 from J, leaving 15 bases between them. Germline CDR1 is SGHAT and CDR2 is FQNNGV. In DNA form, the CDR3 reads TGTGCCAGCAGCTCGCCGCGCACAGGGAATACGCAGTATTTT. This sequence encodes CASSSPRTGNTQYF.

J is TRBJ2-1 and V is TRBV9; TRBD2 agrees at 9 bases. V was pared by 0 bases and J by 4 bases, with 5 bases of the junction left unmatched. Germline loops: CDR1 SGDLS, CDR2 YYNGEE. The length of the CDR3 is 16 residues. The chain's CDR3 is CASSVGGAGGYNEQFF. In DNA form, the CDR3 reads TGTGCCAGCAGCGTAGGTGGAGCGGGGGGATACAATGAGCAGTTCTTC.

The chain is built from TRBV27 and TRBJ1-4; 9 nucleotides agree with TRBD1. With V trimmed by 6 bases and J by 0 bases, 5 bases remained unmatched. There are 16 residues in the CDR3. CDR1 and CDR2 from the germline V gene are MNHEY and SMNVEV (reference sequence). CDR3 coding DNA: TGTGCCAGCAGAACGGGACAGGGTGCAACTAATGAAAAACTGTTTTTT. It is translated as CASRTGQGATNEKLFF.

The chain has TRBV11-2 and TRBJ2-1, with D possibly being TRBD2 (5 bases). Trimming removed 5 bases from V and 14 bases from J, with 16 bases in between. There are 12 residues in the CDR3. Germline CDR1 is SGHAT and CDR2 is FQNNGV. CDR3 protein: CASSRLTREEFF. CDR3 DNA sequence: TGTGCCAGCAGCCGCCTTACTAGGGAAGAGTTCTTC.

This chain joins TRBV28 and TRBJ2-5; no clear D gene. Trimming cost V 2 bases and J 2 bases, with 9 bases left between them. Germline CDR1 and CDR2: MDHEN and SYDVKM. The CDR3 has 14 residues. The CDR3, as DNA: TGTGCCAGCAGTTTAGAAGTAACGCAAGAGACCCAGTACTTC. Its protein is CASSLEVTQETQYF.

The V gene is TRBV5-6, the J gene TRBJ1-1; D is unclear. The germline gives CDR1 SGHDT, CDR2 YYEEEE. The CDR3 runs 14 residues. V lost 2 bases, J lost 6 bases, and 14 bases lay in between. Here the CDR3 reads CASSFASSASEAFF. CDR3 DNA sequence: TGTGCCAGCAGCTTCGCCAGCAGTGCCTCTGAAGCTTTCTTT. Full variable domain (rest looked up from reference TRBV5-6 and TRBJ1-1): DAGVTQSPTHLIKTRGQQVTLRCSPKSGHDTVSWYQQALGQGPQFIFQYYEEEERQRGNFPDRFSGHQFPNYSSELNVNALLLGDSALYLCASSFASSASEAFFGQGTRLTVV.

CDR3 in DNA: TGTGGGACAGGCCCGCCGTCCTACGAGCAGTACTTC. Residues: CGTGPPSYEQYF. This chain links TRBV28 with TRBJ2-7, with 7 bases identical to TRBD1. This CDR3 is built from 12 residues. Per germline, CDR1 MDHEN and CDR2 SYDVKM.

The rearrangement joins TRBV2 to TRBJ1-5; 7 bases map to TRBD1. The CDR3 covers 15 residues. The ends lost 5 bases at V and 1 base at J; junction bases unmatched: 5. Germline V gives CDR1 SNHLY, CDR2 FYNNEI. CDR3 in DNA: TGTGCCAGCAGTAAGGGGACAGTAAGCAATCAGCCCCAGCATTTT. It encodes CASSKGTVSNQPQHF.

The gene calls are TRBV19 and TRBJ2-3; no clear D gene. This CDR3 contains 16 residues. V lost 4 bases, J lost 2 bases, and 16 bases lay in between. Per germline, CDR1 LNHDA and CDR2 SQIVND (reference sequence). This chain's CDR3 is CASSSRRASTTDTQYF. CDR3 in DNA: TGTGCCAGTAGTAGTCGACGGGCTAGTACCACAGATACGCAGTATTTT.

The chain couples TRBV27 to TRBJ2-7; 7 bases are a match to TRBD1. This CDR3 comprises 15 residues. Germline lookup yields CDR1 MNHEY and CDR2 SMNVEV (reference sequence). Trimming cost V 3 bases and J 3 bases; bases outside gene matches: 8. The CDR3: CASSLGPGGFYEQYF. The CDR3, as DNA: TGTGCCAGCAGTTTGGGCCCAGGGGGATTCTACGAGCAGTACTTC.

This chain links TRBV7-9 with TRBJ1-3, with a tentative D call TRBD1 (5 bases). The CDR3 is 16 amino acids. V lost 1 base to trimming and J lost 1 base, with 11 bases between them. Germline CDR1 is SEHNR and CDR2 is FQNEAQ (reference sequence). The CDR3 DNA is TGTGCCAGCAGCTTAGGGGGGGATGGATCTGGAAACACCATATATTTT. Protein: CASSLGGDGSGNTIYF. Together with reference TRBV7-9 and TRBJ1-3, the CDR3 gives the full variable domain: DTGVSQNPRHKITKRGQNVTFRCDPISEHNRLYWYRQTLGQGPEFLTYFQNEAQLEKSRLLSDRFSAERPKGSFSTLEIQRTEQGDSAMYLCASSLGGDGSGNTIYFGEGSWLTVV.

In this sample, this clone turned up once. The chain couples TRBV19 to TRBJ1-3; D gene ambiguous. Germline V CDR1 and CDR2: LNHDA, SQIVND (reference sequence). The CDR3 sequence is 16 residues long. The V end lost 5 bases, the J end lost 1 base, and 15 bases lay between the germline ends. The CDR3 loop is CASSHRSVGSGNTIYF. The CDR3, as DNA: TGTGCCAGTAGTCACAGATCCGTCGGGTCTGGAAACACCATATATTTT.

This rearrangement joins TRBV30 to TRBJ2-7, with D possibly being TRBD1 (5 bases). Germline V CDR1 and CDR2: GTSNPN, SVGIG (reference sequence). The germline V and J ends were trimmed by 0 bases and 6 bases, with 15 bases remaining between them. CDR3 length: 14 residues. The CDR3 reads CAWSVLAGRGEQYF. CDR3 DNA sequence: TGTGCCTGGAGTGTACTCGCAGGGCGCGGCGAGCAGTACTTC. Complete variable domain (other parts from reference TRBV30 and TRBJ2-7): SQTIHQWPATLVQPVGSPLSLECTVEGTSNPNLYWYRQAAGRGLQLLFYSVGIGQISSEVPQNLSASRPQDRQFILSSKKLLLSDSGFYLCAWSVLAGRGEQYFGPGTRLTVT.

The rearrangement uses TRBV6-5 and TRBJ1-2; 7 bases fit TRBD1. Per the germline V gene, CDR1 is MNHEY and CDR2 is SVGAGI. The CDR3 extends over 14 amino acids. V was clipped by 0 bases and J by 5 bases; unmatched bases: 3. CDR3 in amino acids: CASSYSGRGYGYTF. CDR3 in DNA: TGTGCCAGCAGTTACTCGGGCAGGGGGTATGGCTACACCTTC.

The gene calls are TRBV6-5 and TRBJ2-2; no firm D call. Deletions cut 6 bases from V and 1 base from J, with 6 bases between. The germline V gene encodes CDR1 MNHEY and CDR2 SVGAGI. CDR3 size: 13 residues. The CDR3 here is CASRGKNTGELFF. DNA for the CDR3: TGTGCCAGCAGGGGCAAGAACACCGGGGAGCTGTTTTTT.

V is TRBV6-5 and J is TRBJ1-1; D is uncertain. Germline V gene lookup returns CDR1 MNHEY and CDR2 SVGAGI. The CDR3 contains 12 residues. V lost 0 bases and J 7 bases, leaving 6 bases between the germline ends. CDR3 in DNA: TGTGCCAGCAGTTACTCTCGAGGTGAAGCTTTCTTT. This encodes CASSYSRGEAFF.

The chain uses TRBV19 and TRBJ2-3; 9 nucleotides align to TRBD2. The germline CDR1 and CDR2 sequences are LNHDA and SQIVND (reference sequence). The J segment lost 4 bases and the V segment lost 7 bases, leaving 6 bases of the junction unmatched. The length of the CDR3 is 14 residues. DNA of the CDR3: TGTGCCAGTACGGCTAGCGGGGCACCAGATACGCAGTATTTT. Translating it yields CASTASGAPDTQYF.

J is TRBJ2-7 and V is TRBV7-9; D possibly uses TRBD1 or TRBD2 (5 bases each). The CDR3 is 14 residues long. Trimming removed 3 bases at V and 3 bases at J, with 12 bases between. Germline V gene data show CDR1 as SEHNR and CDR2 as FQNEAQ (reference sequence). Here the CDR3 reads CASSFRESNYEQYF. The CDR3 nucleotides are TGTGCCAGCAGCTTCAGGGAGTCAAACTACGAGCAGTACTTC.

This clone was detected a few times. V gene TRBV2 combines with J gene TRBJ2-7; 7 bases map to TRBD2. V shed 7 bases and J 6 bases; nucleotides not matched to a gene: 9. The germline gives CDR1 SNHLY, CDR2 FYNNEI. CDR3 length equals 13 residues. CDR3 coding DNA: TGTGCCAGCACCCTGCAGGGCGGGGGCGAGCAGTACTTC. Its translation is CASTLQGGGEQYF.

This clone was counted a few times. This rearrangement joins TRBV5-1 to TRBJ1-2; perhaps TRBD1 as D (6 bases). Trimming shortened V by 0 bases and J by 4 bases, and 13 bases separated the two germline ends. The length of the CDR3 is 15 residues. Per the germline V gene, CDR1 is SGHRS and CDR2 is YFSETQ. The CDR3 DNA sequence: TGCGCCAGCAGCTTGGAACAGGGAGGCTCCTATGGCTACACCTTC. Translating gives CASSLEQGGSYGYTF.

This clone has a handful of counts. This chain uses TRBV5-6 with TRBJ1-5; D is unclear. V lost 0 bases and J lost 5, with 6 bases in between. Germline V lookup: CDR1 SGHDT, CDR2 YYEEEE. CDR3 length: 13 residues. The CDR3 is CASSLGQHQPQHF. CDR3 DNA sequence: TGTGCCAGCAGCTTGGGGCAGCATCAGCCCCAGCATTTT.

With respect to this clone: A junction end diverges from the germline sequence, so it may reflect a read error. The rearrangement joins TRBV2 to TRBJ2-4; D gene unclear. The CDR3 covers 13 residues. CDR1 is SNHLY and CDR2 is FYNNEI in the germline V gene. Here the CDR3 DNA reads TGTGCCAGCAATTCTGATGCCAGAAACATTCAGTACTTC. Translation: CASNSDARNIQYF.

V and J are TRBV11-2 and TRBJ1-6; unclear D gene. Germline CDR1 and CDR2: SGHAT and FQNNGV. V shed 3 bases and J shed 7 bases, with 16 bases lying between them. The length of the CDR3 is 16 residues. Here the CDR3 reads CASSLGPGRVNSPLHF. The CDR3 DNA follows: TGTGCCAGCAGCTTGGGCCCCGGACGGGTCAATTCACCCCTCCACTTT. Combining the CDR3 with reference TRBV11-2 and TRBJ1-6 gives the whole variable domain EAGVAQSPRYKIIEKRQSVAFWCNPISGHATLYWYQQILGQGPKLLIQFQNNGVVDDSQLPKDRFSAERLKGVDSTLKIQPAKLEDSAVYLCASSLGPGRVNSPLHFGNGTRLTVT.